The present TCR beta chain was sequenced within a study of T cell changes during pregnancy in multiple sclerosis. Assay: immunoSEQ multiplex PCR; the TCRdb copy retains only in-frame clones and omits some. This sample has 75,000 to 95,000 clones, with about 93% found just once. The CDR3 runs 13 residues. Germline V gives CDR1 MDHEN, CDR2 SYDVKM. Losses at the gene ends were 2 bases for V and 8 bases for J; bases not matched to a gene: 4. This chain connects TRBV28 to TRBJ1-1; 8 bases match TRBD1. This clonotype was sampled from a female donor with multiple sclerosis, enrolled in a pregnancy study. The material was CD4+ T cells from peripheral blood mononuclear cells, obtained after pregnancy. The CDR3: CASSLPTGGEAFF. The CDR3 nucleotides are TGTGCCAGCAGTTTACCAACAGGGGGGGAAGCTTTCTTT.